This passage covers 21 T cell receptor beta chains from one sample sequenced in a study of blood T cell repertoires in COVID-19. Data came from immunoSEQ multiplex PCR; TCRdb stores just in-frame clones and leaves some out. The table includes about 200,000 clones, roughly 90% detected once. The source material was PBMCs or T cells enriched from blood (not recorded which). These receptors all stem from a young woman who had recovered from COVID-19.

The V gene is TRBV6-6, the J gene TRBJ1-6; 9 bases match TRBD1. The CDR3 length is 16 residues. V shed 5 bases, J shed 9 bases, and the junction held 11 bases outside the gene matches. From germline, CDR1 is MNHNY and CDR2 SVGAGI (reference sequence). CDR3 amino acids: CASSPERGQGSSPLHF. Here the CDR3 DNA reads TGTGCCAGCAGTCCCGAGAGGGGACAGGGAAGTTCACCCCTCCACTTT.

On this clone itself: A junction boundary mismatches the germline segment, possibly from a read error. The V call is TRBV7-8, the J call TRBJ2-3; weak D call: TRBD1 (6 bases). Germline CDR1 reads SGHVS; CDR2 reads FQNEAQ. There are 17 residues in the CDR3. The CDR3 region is CASSLGRDTLLTDTQYF. The DNA of the CDR3 is TGTGCCAGCAGTTTAGGTAGGGACACCTTGCTGACAGATACGCAGTATTTT.

This chain joins TRBV5-1 and TRBJ2-2; D might be TRBD2 (5 bases). This CDR3 region has 14 residues. Trimming cost V 4 bases and J 1 base, with 8 bases left between them. Germline V lookup: CDR1 SGHRS, CDR2 YFSETQ. The CDR3 DNA follows: TGCGCCAGCAGCGCCGGGGTGAACACCGGGGAGCTGTTTTTT. This gives the protein CASSAGVNTGELFF.

This chain uses TRBV7-2 with TRBJ2-3, with 9 bases fitting TRBD2. V dropped 1 base and J dropped 2; count of bases not matched to a gene: 4. Germline V gene data show CDR1 as SGHTA and CDR2 as FQGNSA. The CDR3 runs 16 residues. Written as DNA, the CDR3 is TGTGCCAGCAGCTTAGTCCTAGCGGGGATCACAGATACGCAGTATTTT. Protein: CASSLVLAGITDTQYF.

Concerning this clone: One end of the junction is discordant with germline, which a read error may explain. The gene calls are TRBV9 and TRBJ1-3; tentative D call: TRBD1 (5 bases). The CDR3 spans 14 residues. CDR1 and CDR2 from the germline V gene are SGDLS and YYNGEE. The CDR3 nucleotides are TGTGCCAGCAGCGACAGGATCTCTGGAAACATCATATATTTT. Translating it yields CASSDRISGNIIYF.

The CDR3 DNA reads TGTGCCAGCAGTGCAATGCAAGGGGATGGCTACACCTTC. Its translation is CASSAMQGDGYTF. V and J are TRBV9 and TRBJ1-2; D is possibly TRBD1 (5 bases). V was shortened by 5 bases and J by 6 bases, with 14 bases between the two germline ends. Germline lookup yields CDR1 SGDLS and CDR2 YYNGEE. This CDR3 region has 13 residues.

The rearrangement joins TRBV4-1 to TRBJ1-2; D ambiguous. The ends were cut back, 0 bases at V and 4 bases at J, with 12 bases in the middle. Germline-derived CDR1 and CDR2 are MGHRA and YSYEKL. The CDR3 loop spans 15 amino acids. The CDR3 region is CASSQEVGRIYGYTF. The DNA of the CDR3 is TGCGCCAGCAGCCAAGAGGTGGGCAGGATCTATGGCTACACCTTC.

With respect to this clone: This same CDR3 is encoded by further DNA sequences in the sample. The chain links TRBV5-6 to TRBJ1-2; D gene unclear. V was clipped by 0 bases and J by 4 bases, with 7 bases between them. The CDR3 runs 13 residues. The germline gives CDR1 SGHDT, CDR2 YYEEEE. The DNA of the CDR3 is TGTGCCAGCAGCTTGGCGGGATCCTATGGCTACACCTTC. Translation gives CASSLAGSYGYTF.

The rearrangement joins TRBV5-6 to TRBJ1-6; D gene uncertain. Between the trimmed V and J ends, which lost 3 bases and 1 base, there was a span of 14 bases. The germline CDR1 and CDR2 sequences are SGHDT and YYEEEE. The length of the CDR3 is 17 residues. CDR3 amino acids: CASSSAGVNSYNSPLHF. CDR3 bases: TGTGCCAGCAGCTCGGCAGGTGTAAATTCCTATAATTCACCCCTCCACTTT.

This sequence joins TRBV5-5 and TRBJ1-5; 7 nucleotides match TRBD1. With V trimmed by 5 bases and J by 0 bases, 14 bases remained unmatched. The CDR3 extends over 18 amino acids. The germline V gene encodes CDR1 SGHKS and CDR2 YYEKEE (reference sequence). The CDR3 reads CASSSGQARTYSNQPQHF. CDR3 bases: TGTGCCAGCAGTTCCGGACAGGCACGGACTTATAGCAATCAGCCCCAGCATTTT.

This clone has just one count. This rearrangement joins TRBV11-2 to TRBJ1-6, with a weak D call TRBD1 (5 bases). Trimming shortened V by 5 bases and J by 2 bases, and 16 bases separated the two germline ends. The CDR3 totals 17 residues. CDR1 and CDR2 (germline): SGHAT, FQNNGV. CDR3 protein: CASSLADSSTYNSPLHF. The CDR3 DNA sequence: TGTGCCAGCAGCCTGGCCGACAGTTCTACCTATAATTCACCCCTCCACTTT.

This clone was seen a single time. The rearrangement joins TRBV27 to TRBJ1-2; D perhaps matches TRBD1 (6 bases). Trimming took off 5 bases at V and 8 bases at J, with 24 bases between the two ends. CDR1 MNHEY and CDR2 SMNVEV come from the germline V gene (reference sequence). The CDR3 totals 16 residues. The CDR3 region is CASSQTSTGNLEGYTF. The CDR3 nucleotides read TGTGCCAGCAGTCAAACTTCCACAGGGAATTTAGAGGGCTACACCTTC.

The J gene is TRBJ1-2, the V gene TRBV15, with TRBD1 as a possible D gene (6 bases). CDR1 is LNHNV, CDR2 YYDKDF, per germline (reference sequence). The CDR3 has 17 amino acids. The V end was cut by 4 bases, the J end by 0 bases, with 18 bases between. This CDR3 is CATSTSEMAGANYGYTF. The CDR3, as DNA: TGTGCCACCAGCACCTCGGAGATGGCAGGGGCTAACTATGGCTACACCTTC.

In DNA, the CDR3 is TGCAGCGGCCAGTCCGGGGGGTTGGAGGAAAAACTGTTTTTT. Translated, it gives CSGQSGGLEEKLFF. The genes are TRBV29-1 and TRBJ1-4, with TRBD1 as a possible D gene (5 bases). The CDR3 contains 14 residues. V was pared by 7 bases and J by 8 bases, with 20 bases between. CDR1 is SQVTM, CDR2 ANQGSEA, per germline.

The rearrangement uses TRBV19 and TRBJ2-2, with D perhaps TRBD2 (6 bases). This CDR3 has 17 amino acids. The V gene's germline CDR1 is LNHDA and CDR2 SQIVND (reference sequence). V shed 5 bases and J shed 4 bases, with 20 bases lying between them. CDR3 coding DNA: TGTGCCAGTAGTCACAGCAGTCACATGCGGGGCACCGGGGAGCTGTTTTTT. Amino acids: CASSHSSHMRGTGELFF.

This clone came up once. The rearrangement links TRBV4-1 to TRBJ1-1; D perhaps matches TRBD1 (6 bases). The CDR3 loop spans 15 amino acids. V dropped 1 base and J dropped 6 bases, with 15 bases sitting between them. The germline V gene has CDR1 MGHRA and CDR2 YSYEKL. CDR3 residues: CASSQVHQGRAEAFF. The CDR3 DNA reads TGCGCCAGCAGCCAAGTTCACCAGGGGAGGGCTGAAGCTTTCTTT.

This chain joins TRBV7-6 and TRBJ2-2; 8 bases match TRBD1. The CDR3 length is 15 residues. Germline-derived CDR1 and CDR2 are SGHVS and FNYEAQ. Trimming took 5 bases from V and 6 from J; bases not matched to a gene: 8. The CDR3 coding sequence is TGTGCCAGCAGCACCGACAGGGGTATCCCCGGGGAGCTGTTTTTT. Protein product: CASSTDRGIPGELFF.

The chain couples TRBV12-3 or TRBV12-4 to TRBJ1-2; D may be TRBD1 (6 bases). This CDR3 contains 13 residues. With 5 bases removed from V and 4 bases from J, the gap between germline ends came to 11 bases. The CDR3 DNA reads as TGTGCCAGCAGTCTCGGACAGATCTATGGCTACACCTTC. Protein: CASSLGQIYGYTF.

The chain has TRBV7-2 and TRBJ2-7, with 8 bases aligning to TRBD2. Losses at the gene ends were 8 bases for V and 5 bases for J; bases not matched to a gene: 14. CDR1 SGHTA and CDR2 FQGNSA come from the germline V gene. The CDR3 runs to 15 residues. The CDR3 reads CASEGSSGGMDEQYF. For the CDR3, the DNA is TGTGCCAGCGAGGGATCAAGCGGGGGAATGGACGAGCAGTACTTC.

CDR3 in amino acids: CAGDRANTGELFF. CDR3 coding DNA: TGTGCCGGGGACAGAGCGAACACCGGGGAGCTGTTTTTT. The gene calls are TRBV30 and TRBJ2-2; TRBD1 matches 7 bases. The CDR3 runs 13 residues. Germline V CDR1 and CDR2: GTSNPN, SVGIG (reference sequence). V trimming: 8 bases; J trimming: 0 bases; junction bases outside the gene matches: 3.

The genes are TRBV18 and TRBJ2-2; D is uncertain. V was cut by 3 bases and J by 3 bases, with 8 bases left in between. Germline lookup yields CDR1 KGHSH and CDR2 LQKENI. The CDR3 runs 14 residues. CDR3 in DNA: TGTGCCAGCTCACCCCCCGTTGACACCGGGGAGCTGTTTTTT. It yields the protein CASSPPVDTGELFF.